This passage covers 10 T cell receptor beta chains from one sample sequenced in a study of CD8+CD57+ T cells in acquired aplastic anemia. Only patients with CD8+CD57+ cell expansion on flow cytometry were chosen for sequencing. Profiling of TCR beta VDJ combinations and CDR3 sequences used genomic DNA as template. Using its own MiXCR run on the reads, TCRdb lists one record per CDR3 protein. The data contain around 200,000 distinct CDR3 sequences, approximately 60% of them singletons. The sample taken for sequencing was sorted CD4+, CD8+, or CD8+CD57+ T cells (not recorded which) from PBMCs. The receptors were gathered from a human donor with aplastic anemia.

The chain links TRBV7-9 to TRBJ2-1, with no clear D. The CDR3 length is 14 residues. V was trimmed by 0 bases and J by 8 bases, leaving 11 bases between them. CDR1 and CDR2 from the germline V gene are SEHNR and FQNEAQ (reference sequence). The CDR3: CASSLAVDGHEQFF. The CDR3 bases are TGTGCCAGCAGCTTAGCGGTTGATGGCCATGAGCAGTTCTTC.

As DNA, the CDR3 is TGTGCCAGCAGCTTCGGGCTTAGCGCACATCCCTCCTACGAGCAGTACTTC. It specifies CASSFGLSAHPSYEQYF. This sequence joins TRBV5-4 and TRBJ2-7, with a possible D match to TRBD2 (5 bases). Germline loops: CDR1 SGHNT, CDR2 YYREEE (reference sequence). Trimming removed 2 bases at V and 0 bases at J, with 18 bases between. The CDR3 extends over 17 amino acids.

The J gene is TRBJ2-2, the V gene TRBV7-3; 11 nucleotides match TRBD2. Germline-derived CDR1 and CDR2 are SGHTA and FQGTGA. This CDR3 has 17 residues. Losses at the gene ends were 1 base for V and 7 bases for J; bases not matched to a gene: 8. The CDR3 region has the DNA TGTGCCAGCAGCTTAATTCAGACTAGCGGGATTGGCGGGGAGCTGTTTTTT. Protein sequence: CASSLIQTSGIGGELFF. Full variable domain (rest looked up from reference TRBV7-3 and TRBJ2-2): GAGVSQTPSNKVTEKGKYVELRCDPISGHTALYWYRQSLGQGPEFLIYFQGTGAADDSGLPNDRFFAVRPEGSVSTLKIQRTERGDSAVYLCASSLIQTSGIGGELFFGEGSRLTVL.

This clonotype showed up many times. This chain connects TRBV4-1 to TRBJ2-3; TRBD2 matches 8 bases. The CDR3 is 15 amino acids. Germline CDR1 MGHRA, CDR2 YSYEKL. V shed 6 bases, J shed 4 bases, and the junction held 9 bases outside the gene matches. The CDR3 sequence: CASSGQAGGSDTQYF. CDR3 nucleotide sequence: TGCGCCAGCAGTGGGCAGGCGGGGGGTTCAGATACGCAGTATTTT.

This chain uses TRBV29-1 with TRBJ2-7; 8 bases are a match to TRBD1. V was pared by 6 bases and J by 2 bases, with 9 bases of the junction left unmatched. Looked up from germline, CDR1 is SQVTM and CDR2 is ANQGSEA. The CDR3 spans 14 residues. This CDR3 is CSVKTGQATYEQYF. Here the CDR3 DNA reads TGCAGCGTAAAAACGGGACAGGCAACCTACGAGCAGTACTTC.

In its sample, this clonotype was seen many times. The gene calls are TRBV7-3 and TRBJ2-2; 7 bases line up with TRBD2. Germline V gene data show CDR1 as SGHTA and CDR2 as FQGTGA. The CDR3 length is 13 residues. V gave up 4 bases and J gave up 6 bases; unmatched junction bases: 2. CDR3 DNA sequence: TGTGCCAGCAGCTATACTAGCGCCGGGGAGCTGTTTTTT. Its protein product is CASSYTSAGELFF.

The chain is built from TRBV5-1 and TRBJ2-7, with D tentatively TRBD1 (5 bases). The CDR3 has 13 amino acids. Looked up from germline, CDR1 is SGHRS and CDR2 is YFSETQ. Deletions cut 4 bases from V and 3 bases from J, with 11 bases between. In DNA form, the CDR3 reads TGCGCCAGCAGCAAGGGGCCGAACTACGAGCAGTACTTC. Translated: CASSKGPNYEQYF.

Note on this clonotype: Its ends do not fully match the called genes, so a read error is possible. The chain links TRBV5-1 to TRBJ1-6; D might be TRBD1 (5 bases). The CDR3 is 16 amino acids. Germline-derived CDR1 and CDR2 are SGHRS and YFSETQ. CDR3 in amino acids: CASSQVMGREDSPFHF. In nucleotides, the CDR3 is TGCGCCAGCAGCCAAGTTATGGGACGAGAGGATTCACCCTTCCACTTT.

In the case of this clonotype: A much larger clone differs by one base, so this may be a read error. J is TRBJ2-1 and V is TRBV5-1; TRBD1 is a possible D gene (6 bases). CDR1 is SGHRS, CDR2 YFSETQ, per germline. V was pared by 4 bases and J by 7 bases, with 15 bases between. This CDR3 has 14 amino acids. The CDR3 region is CASSPYPQGNEQFF. The CDR3 bases are TGCGCCAGCAGCCCTTATCCACAGGGTAATGAGCAGTTCTTC. Filled out from reference TRBV5-1 and TRBJ2-1, the complete variable domain reads KAGVTQTPRYLIKTRGQQVTLSCSPISGHRSVSWYQQTPGQGLQFLFEYFSETQRNKGNFPGRFSGRQFSNSRSEMNVSTLELGDSALYLCASSPYPQGNEQFFGPGTRLTVL.

This chain uses TRBV9 with TRBJ1-3; D remains ambiguous. Germline CDR1 is SGDLS and CDR2 is YYNGEE. The CDR3 is made up of 14 amino acids. V was cut by 3 bases and J by 1 base, with 8 bases left in between. The CDR3 coding sequence is TGTGCCAGCAGCGACACGGGATCTGGAAACACCATATATTTT. Translating gives CASSDTGSGNTIYF.